Each of the 3 T cell receptor beta chains below was sequenced from the same sample in a study of identical twins. Using its own MiXCR run on the 5' RACE reads, TCRdb lists one record per CDR3 protein. The data contain about 890,000 distinct CDR3 sequences, over 9% of them singletons. This sample was shared with a second study, whose subject was yellow fever vaccine responses in identical twins.

The material sequenced was PBMCs. The receptor set was obtained from a woman under 30 in good health.

The CDR3 coding sequence is TGTGCCAGCAGCGTAGCAGGCGGGATGACACAAGAGACCCAGTACTTC. Translation: CASSVAGGMTQETQYF. This rearrangement joins TRBV9 to TRBJ2-5, with TRBD2 as a possible D gene (6 bases). The CDR3 length is 16 residues. Germline V gives CDR1 SGDLS, CDR2 YYNGEE. The V end was cut by 0 bases, the J end by 2 bases, with 14 bases between.

This clonotype was observed a handful of times. This chain connects TRBV7-6 to TRBJ1-2; no reliable D call. Trimming took off 3 bases at V and 2 bases at J, with 13 bases between the two ends. The CDR3 spans 15 residues. Per germline, CDR1 SGHVS and CDR2 FNYEAQ. The CDR3 reads CASSLAGAGNYGYTF. In nucleotides, the CDR3 is TGTGCCAGCAGCTTGGCGGGAGCCGGGAACTATGGCTACACCTTC.

This clonotype was detected many times. The rearrangement joins TRBV7-2 to TRBJ2-2, with a weak D call TRBD2 (5 bases). Germline loops: CDR1 SGHTA, CDR2 FQGNSA. V gave up 2 bases and J gave up 3 bases, with 13 bases separating them. The CDR3 covers 16 residues. CDR3 DNA sequence: TGTGCCAGCAGCTTAATCGGGTGGACTGACACCGGGGAGCTGTTTTTT. Protein product: CASSLIGWTDTGELFF.